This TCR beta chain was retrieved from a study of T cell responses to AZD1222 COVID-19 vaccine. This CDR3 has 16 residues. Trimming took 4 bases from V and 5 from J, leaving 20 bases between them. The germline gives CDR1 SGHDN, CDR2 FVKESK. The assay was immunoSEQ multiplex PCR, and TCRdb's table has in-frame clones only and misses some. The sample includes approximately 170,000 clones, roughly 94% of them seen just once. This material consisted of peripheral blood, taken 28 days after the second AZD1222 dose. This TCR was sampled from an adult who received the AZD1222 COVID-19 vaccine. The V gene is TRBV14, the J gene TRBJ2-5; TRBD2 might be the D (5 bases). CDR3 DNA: TGTGCCAGCAGCCCCCTGGGGATTGGACCGGGGGAGACCCAGTACTTC. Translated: CASSPLGIGPGETQYF.